Listed below are T cell receptor beta chains from one sample, sequenced in a study of blood T cell repertoires in COVID-19. Sequencing was performed with immunoSEQ multiplex PCR; in TCRdb, only in-frame clones are kept and a portion is missing. The sample records about 140,000 clones, 81% being singletons. The sequenced material came from peripheral blood. The origin of the receptors is a woman aged 55-69 years with active or convalescent COVID-19. Both conserved end residues are part of each CDR3. Some rows mark clone size as missing; the rest say once, few, many or name a class of expanded clone.

J | V | size | CDR3
TRBJ2-7 | TRBV27 | few | CASSLSFRELMYEQYF
TRBJ1-2 | TRBV20-1 | few | CSARGQTAYGYTF
TRBJ2-7 | TRBV28 | few | CASSLLTPYEQYF
TRBJ1-2 | TRBV6-2/TRBV6-3 | NA | CASSRRTGTHGYTF
TRBJ2-1 | TRBV7-9 | NA | CASSLGWRDSSYNEQFF
TRBJ2-7 | TRBV7-9 | once | CASSLGTLRSF
TRBJ1-2 | TRBV24-1 | once | CATSRGQGSGYTF
TRBJ2-2 | TRBV7-9 | NA | CASSWDRANTGELFF
TRBJ2-2 | TRBV7-2 | NA | CASSLAAGQGNTGELFF
TRBJ2-5 | TRBV3-1/TRBV3-2 | NA | CASTRRGGDETQYF
TRBJ1-1 | TRBV5-1 | NA | CASSQLSETEAFF
TRBJ2-3 | TRBV3-1/TRBV3-2 | NA | CASSQEIRAGGSHAQYF
TRBJ2-2 | TRBV7-3 | NA | CASSLLGRSNTGELFF
TRBJ2-1 | TRBV7-8 | NA | CASSLMAGSLHEQFF
TRBJ2-7 | TRBV6-2/TRBV6-3 | NA | CASSYSSEQYF
TRBJ2-2 | TRBV30 | NA | CAWTPNRNTGELFF
TRBJ2-1 | TRBV1 | few | CTSSQEPPGREGNEQFF
TRBJ2-3 | TRBV9 | NA | CASSAGTEDFADTQYF
TRBJ2-5 | TRBV7-8 | NA | CASSRGARGQQETQYF
TRBJ1-5 | TRBV4-1 | NA | CASSTEGQGSQPQHF
TRBJ2-7 | TRBV4-3 | NA | CASSPTVDIRGEQYF
TRBJ1-6 | TRBV28 | NA | CASGDRGTYNSPLHF
TRBJ1-3 | TRBV4-3 | NA | CASSQDSDSGNTIYF
TRBJ2-5 | TRBV29-1 | NA | CGSRGTQETQYF
TRBJ2-5 | TRBV5-1 | NA | CASSLGRTSGGIETQYF
TRBJ2-5 | TRBV6-5 | NA | CASTLGTGREETQYF
TRBJ1-1 | TRBV3-1/TRBV3-2 | NA | CASSPGTVAEAFF
TRBJ1-3 | TRBV3-1/TRBV3-2 | NA | CASSPTGNTIYF
TRBJ1-6 | TRBV5-1 | NA | CASSLNREINSPLHF
TRBJ2-2 | TRBV19 | few | CASSSQVITGELFF
TRBJ2-5 | TRBV6-4 | NA | CASSPNEGSTQYF
TRBJ2-2 | TRBV19 | NA | CASSTLGQGKTGELFF
TRBJ2-3 | TRBV9 | NA | CASSPLSGTSDTQYF
TRBJ1-1 | TRBV3-1/TRBV3-2 | NA | CASSQGERENTEAFF
TRBJ1-1 | TRBV25-1 | NA | CASSEFGFEPGENTEAFF
TRBJ2-3 | TRBV5-1 | NA | CASSLGADLRTDTQYF
TRBJ1-1 | TRBV2 | NA | CASSPNSDTEAFF
TRBJ2-3 | TRBV6-6 | NA | CASSWVRGTDTQYF
TRBJ2-2 | TRBV14 | NA | CASRRPGQGNTGELFF